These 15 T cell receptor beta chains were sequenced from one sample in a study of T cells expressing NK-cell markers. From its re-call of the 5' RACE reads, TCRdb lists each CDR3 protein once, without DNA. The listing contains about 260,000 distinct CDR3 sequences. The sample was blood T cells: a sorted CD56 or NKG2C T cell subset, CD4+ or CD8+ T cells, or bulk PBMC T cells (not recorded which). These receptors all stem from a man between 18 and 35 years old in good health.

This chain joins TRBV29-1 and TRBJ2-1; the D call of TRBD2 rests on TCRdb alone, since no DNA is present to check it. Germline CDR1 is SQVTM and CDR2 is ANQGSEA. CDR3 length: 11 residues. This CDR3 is CSVDRDLGQFF.

CDR3 loop: CASSSVQGDGYTF. The chain recombines TRBV5-4 with TRBJ1-2; without DNA, the TCRdb call of TRBD1 cannot be checked. This CDR3 comprises 13 residues. CDR1 is SGHNT and CDR2 is YYREEE in the germline V gene (reference sequence).

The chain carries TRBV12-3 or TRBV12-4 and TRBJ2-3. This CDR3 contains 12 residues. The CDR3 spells CASSSGLDTQYF.

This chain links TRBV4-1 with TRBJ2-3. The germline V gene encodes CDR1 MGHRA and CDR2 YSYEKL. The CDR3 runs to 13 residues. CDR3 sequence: CASSQFDTDTQYF.

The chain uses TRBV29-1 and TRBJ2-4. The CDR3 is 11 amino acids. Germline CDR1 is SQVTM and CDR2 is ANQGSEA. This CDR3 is CSVVIFRDQYF.

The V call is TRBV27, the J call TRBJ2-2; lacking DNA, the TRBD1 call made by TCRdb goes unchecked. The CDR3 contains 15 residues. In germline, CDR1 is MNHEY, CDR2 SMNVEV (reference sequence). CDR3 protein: CASSPGRTNTGELFF.

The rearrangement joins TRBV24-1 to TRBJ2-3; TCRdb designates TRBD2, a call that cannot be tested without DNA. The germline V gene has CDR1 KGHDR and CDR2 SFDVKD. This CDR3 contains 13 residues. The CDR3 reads CAASRDGADTQYF.

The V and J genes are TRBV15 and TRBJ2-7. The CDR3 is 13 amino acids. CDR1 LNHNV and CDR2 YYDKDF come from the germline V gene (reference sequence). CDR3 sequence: CATSTAKRYEQYF.

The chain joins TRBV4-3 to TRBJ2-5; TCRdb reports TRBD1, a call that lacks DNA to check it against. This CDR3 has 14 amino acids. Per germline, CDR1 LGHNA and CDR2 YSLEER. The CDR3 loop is CASSQTGRFETQYF.

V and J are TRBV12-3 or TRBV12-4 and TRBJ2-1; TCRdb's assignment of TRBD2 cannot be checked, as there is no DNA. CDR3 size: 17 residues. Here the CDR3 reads CASTPSTSGRALGEQFF.

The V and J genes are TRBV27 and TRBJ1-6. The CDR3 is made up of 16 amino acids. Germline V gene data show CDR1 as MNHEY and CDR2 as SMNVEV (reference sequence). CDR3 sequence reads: CASSPRRARGGSPLHF.

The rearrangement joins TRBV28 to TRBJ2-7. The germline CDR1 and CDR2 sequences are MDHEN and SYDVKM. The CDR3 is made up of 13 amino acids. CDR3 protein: CASSLLQRYEQYF. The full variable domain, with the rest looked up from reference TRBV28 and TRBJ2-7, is DVKVTQSSRYLVKRTGEKVFLECVQDMDHENMFWYRQDPGLGLRLIYFSYDVKMKEKGDIPEGYSVSREKKERFSLILESASTNQTSMYLCASSLLQRYEQYFGPGTRLTVT.

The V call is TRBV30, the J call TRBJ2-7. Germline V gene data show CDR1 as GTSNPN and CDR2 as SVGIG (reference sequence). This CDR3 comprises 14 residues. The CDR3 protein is CAWSVRRISYEQYF.

CDR3 protein: CASSEDRGYGYTF. The chain uses TRBV12-3 or TRBV12-4 and TRBJ1-2; TCRdb indicates TRBD1, and absent DNA this call remains unverified. The CDR3 extends over 13 amino acids.

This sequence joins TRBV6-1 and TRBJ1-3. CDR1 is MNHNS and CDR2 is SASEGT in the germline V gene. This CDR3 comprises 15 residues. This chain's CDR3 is CASSGAGGFGNTIYF.